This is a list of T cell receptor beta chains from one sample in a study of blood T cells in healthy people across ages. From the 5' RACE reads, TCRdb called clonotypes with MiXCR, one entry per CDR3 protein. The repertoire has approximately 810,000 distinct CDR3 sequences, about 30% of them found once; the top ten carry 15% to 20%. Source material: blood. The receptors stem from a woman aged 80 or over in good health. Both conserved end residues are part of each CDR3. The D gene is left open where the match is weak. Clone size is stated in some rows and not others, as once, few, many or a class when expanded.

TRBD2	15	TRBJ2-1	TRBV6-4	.	TGTGCCAGCAGTTCTAGCGGCCGCTCCTACAATGAGCAGTTCTTC	CASSSSGRSYNEQFF
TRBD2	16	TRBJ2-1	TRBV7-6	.	TGTGCCAGCAGCTTAGAGGAACTAGCGGAGATGAATGAGCAGTTCTTC	CASSLEELAEMNEQFF
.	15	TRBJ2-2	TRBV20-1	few	TGCAGTGCTAGAGATCCCAGGGGGAACACCGGGGAGCTGTTTTTT	CSARDPRGNTGELFF
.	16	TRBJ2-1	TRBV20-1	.	TGCAGTGCTAGCAATCGGCTAGCGACAGGCAACGTTGAGCAGTTCTTC	CSASNRLATGNVEQFF
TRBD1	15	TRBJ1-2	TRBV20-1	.	TGCAGTGCTAGACCTTTCGACAGGGGGCGCGGTGGCTACACCTTC	CSARPFDRGRGGYTF
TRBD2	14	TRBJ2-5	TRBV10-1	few	TGCGCCAGCAGTGGCGGGGGAGGAAAAGAGACCCGGTACTTC	CASSGGGGKETRYF
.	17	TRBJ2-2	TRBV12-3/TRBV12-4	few	TGTGCCAGCAAATGGGGAGAGGTCCGGAGAGGGGCCGGGGAGCTGTTTTTT	CASKWGEVRRGAGELFF
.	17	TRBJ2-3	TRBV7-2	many	TGTGCCAGCAGCTTAGGGCCCCTTGGCAGGGGTACAGATACGCAGTATTTT	CASSLGPLGRGTDTQYF
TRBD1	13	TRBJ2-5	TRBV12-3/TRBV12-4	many	TGTGCCAGCAGTTTAGCGGGGACAGCCTACCAGTACTTC	CASSLAGTAYQYF
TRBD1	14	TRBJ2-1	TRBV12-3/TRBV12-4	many	TGTGCCAGCAGACCCAACAGGGGTTTCGATGAGCAGTTCTTC	CASRPNRGFDEQFF
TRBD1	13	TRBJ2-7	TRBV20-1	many	TGCAGTGCTAGCCAGGGGGCTATTTACGAGCAGTACTTC	CSASQGAIYEQYF
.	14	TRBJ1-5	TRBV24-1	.	TGTGCCACCAGTCGGACGGGTGGCAATCAGCCCCAGCATTTT	CATSRTGGNQPQHF
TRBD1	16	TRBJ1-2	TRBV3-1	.	TGTGCCGGCAGCCAGGACTACAGGGGCCCAAACTATGGCTACACCTTC	CAGSQDYRGPNYGYTF
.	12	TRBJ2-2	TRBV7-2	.	TGTGCCAGCAGCGTTGGGTTTGGGGAGCTGTTTTTT	CASSVGFGELFF
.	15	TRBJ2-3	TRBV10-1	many	TGCGCCAGCAGTGAGTCTACTGCTGGCACAGATACGCAGTATTTT	CASSESTAGTDTQYF
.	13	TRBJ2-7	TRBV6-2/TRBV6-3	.	TGTGCCACCTCGGGTGGGGGGCGGTACGAGCAGTACTTC	CATSGGGRYEQYF
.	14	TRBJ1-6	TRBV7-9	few	TGTGCCAGCAGCTTAGATCAGGGAAGCTCACCCCTCCACTTT	CASSLDQGSSPLHF
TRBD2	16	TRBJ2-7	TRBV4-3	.	TGCGCCAGCAGCGTAGAGGTTAGCGGGGAACCCTACGAGCAGTACTTC	CASSVEVSGEPYEQYF
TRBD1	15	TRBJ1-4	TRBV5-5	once	TGTGCCAGCAGTCCTACGGACAGGGTTAATGAAAAACTGTTTTTT	CASSPTDRVNEKLFF
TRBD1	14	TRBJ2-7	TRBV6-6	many	TGTGCCAGCAGTCCATCCGGGACAGGATACGAGCAGTACTTC	CASSPSGTGYEQYF
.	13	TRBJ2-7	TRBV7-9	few	TGTGCCAGCAGCTTAGAGTCCCTGAACGAGCAGTACTTC	CASSLESLNEQYF
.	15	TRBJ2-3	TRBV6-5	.	TGTGCCAGCAGTTACGAGGCGAGGTTGGCAGATACGCAGTATTTT	CASSYEARLADTQYF
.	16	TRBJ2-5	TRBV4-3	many	TGCGCCAGCAGCCAAGGAGGGCGGCCAGGCCAAGAGACCCAGTACTTC	CASSQGGRPGQETQYF
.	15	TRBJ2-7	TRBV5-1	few	TGCGCCAGCAGGGTCCAAGAGGGACTCGCCTACGAGCAGTACTTC	CASRVQEGLAYEQYF
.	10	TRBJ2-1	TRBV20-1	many	TGCAGTGCTAGGATCAATGAGCAGTTCTTC	CSARINEQFF
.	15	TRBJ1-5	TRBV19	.	TGTGCCAGTAGTGTGGGAACGGTCGATGGTCAGCCCCAGCATTTT	CASSVGTVDGQPQHF
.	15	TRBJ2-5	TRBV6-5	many	TGTGCCAGCAGTTACCAGAGGACAGCCGCCGGGACCCAGTACTTC	CASSYQRTAAGTQYF
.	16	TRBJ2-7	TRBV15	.	TGTGCCACCAGCCCCCGTGGTGGCGGGGGCTACAATGAGCAGTACTTC	CATSPRGGGGYNEQYF
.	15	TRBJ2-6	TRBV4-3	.	TGCGCCGGCAGGGAAGGGTACTCTGGGGCCAACGTCCTGACTTTC	CAGREGYSGANVLTF
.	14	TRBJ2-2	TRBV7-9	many	TGTGCCAGCAGCCTCGACACGAACACCGGGGAGCTGTTTTTT	CASSLDTNTGELFF
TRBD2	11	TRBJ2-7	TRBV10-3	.	TGTGCAATCGGGGGGGGACGGGAGCAGTACTTC	CAIGGGREQYF
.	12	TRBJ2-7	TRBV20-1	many	TGCAGTGCCGAGGAGGGTTCCTACGAGCAGTACTTC	CSAEEGSYEQYF
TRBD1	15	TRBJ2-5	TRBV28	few	TGTGCCAGCAGTTCTCCGGGACAGCGGCAAGAGACCCAGTACTTC	CASSSPGQRQETQYF
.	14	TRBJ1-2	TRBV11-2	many	TGTGCCAGCAGCTTAGGGGGCGGTCACTATGGCTACACCTTC	CASSLGGGHYGYTF
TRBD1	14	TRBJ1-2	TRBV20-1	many	TGCAGTGCTGCCTCCGGGACAGGGGGCTATGGCTACACCTTC	CSAASGTGGYGYTF
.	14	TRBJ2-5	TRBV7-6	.	TGTGCCAGCAGCCTCCCCTGGGGCCAAGAGACCCAGTACTTC	CASSLPWGQETQYF
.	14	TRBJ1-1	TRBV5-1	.	TGCGCCAGCAGCTACCGTACCGGAGGGACTGAAGCTTTCTTT	CASSYRTGGTEAFF
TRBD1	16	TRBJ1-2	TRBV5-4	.	TGTGTCAGCAGCTTGCTGGGTTTGGGACAGGGCTATGGCTACACCTTC	CVSSLLGLGQGYGYTF
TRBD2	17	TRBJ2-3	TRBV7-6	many	TGTGCCAGCAGCAGAGACGACGGACTAGCGGGGGGAGATACGCAGTATTTT	CASSRDDGLAGGDTQYF
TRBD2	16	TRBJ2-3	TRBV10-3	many	TGTGCCATCAACTCCGGGACTAGCGGGGGAGTGGATACGCAGTATTTT	CAINSGTSGGVDTQYF
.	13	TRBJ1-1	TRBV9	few	TGTGCCAGCAGCGTAGAAAGGAACACTGAAGCTTTCTTT	CASSVERNTEAFF
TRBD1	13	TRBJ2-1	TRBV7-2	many	TGTGCCAGCTCGACAGGGTATGACAATGAGCAGTTCTTC	CASSTGYDNEQFF
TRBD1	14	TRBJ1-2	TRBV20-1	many	TGCAGTGCTAGAGATGGGGACAGGGTTTTTGGCTACACCTTC	CSARDGDRVFGYTF
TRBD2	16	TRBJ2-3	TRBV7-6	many	TGTGCCAGCAGCTTAGCGCGGGGGGGATCCACAGATACGCAGTATTTT	CASSLARGGSTDTQYF
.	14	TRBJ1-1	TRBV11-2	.	TGTGCCAGCAGCTTAAAAAACACGTACACTGAAGCTTTCTTT	CASSLKNTYTEAFF
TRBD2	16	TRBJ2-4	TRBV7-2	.	TGTGCCAGCAGCTTCAGGCTAGCGGGGGGGACGAACATTCAGTACTTC	CASSFRLAGGTNIQYF
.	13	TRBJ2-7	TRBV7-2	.	TGTGCCAGCAGCTTTGGGCCTTACGACGAGCAGTACTTC	CASSFGPYDEQYF
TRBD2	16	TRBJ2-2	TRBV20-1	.	TGCAGTGCTAGAGATGCAGCGGGGGGGCCGGCCGGGGAGCTGTTTTTT	CSARDAAGGPAGELFF
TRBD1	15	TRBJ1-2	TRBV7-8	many	TGTGCCAGCAGCCAGACAGGGAAGTTTAACTATGGCTACACCTTC	CASSQTGKFNYGYTF
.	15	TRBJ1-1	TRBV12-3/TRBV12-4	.	TGTGCCAGCAGCCGACCGGGACATATGAACACTGAAGCTTTCTTT	CASSRPGHMNTEAFF
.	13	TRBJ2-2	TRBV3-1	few	TGTGCCAGCAGCCCACAGGGACCCGGGGAGCTGTTTTTT	CASSPQGPGELFF
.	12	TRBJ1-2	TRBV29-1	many	TGCAGCGTTGGCGGGACTTACTATGGCTACACCTTC	CSVGGTYYGYTF